This T cell receptor beta chain came from a study of memory CD4+ T cells and cytomegalovirus serostatus. Repertoires were generated with immunoSEQ multiplex PCR, while TCRdb's copy carries only in-frame clones and drops some. The profile shows some 58,000 clones, over 60% of them singletons. The sort gate was single viable CD3+CD4+CD8-CD45RO+ cells for memory CD4+ T cells. After thawing, CD4+ T cells were positively selected. Germline CDR1 LGHNA, CDR2 YSLEER. The CDR3 spans 16 residues. V trimming: 2 bases; J trimming: 1 base; junction bases outside the gene matches: 4. This clonotype was obtained from an adult in good health and CMV-seronegative. What was sequenced was memory CD4+ T cells from blood. The V gene is TRBV4-3, the J gene TRBJ2-2; TRBD1 aligns across 7 bases. CDR3 loop: CASSQWGQLNTGELFF. In DNA, the CDR3 is TGCGCCAGCAGCCAATGGGGACAGCTGAACACCGGGGAGCTGTTTTTT.